These 23 T cell receptor beta chains were all obtained from the same sample, sequenced in a study of tumor-infiltrating lymphocytes in oesophageal squamous cell carcinoma (dated by TCRdb to about 2016). The method behind the library was PCR. The sequencer listed for this sample is Illumina HiSeq 2000. TCRdb redid the processing of the public reads, applying fastp at Q25 and MiXCR, and retained in-frame beta chains. CDR3 protein duplicates are merged, each entry listing the most common genes and DNA. The sample includes 15,000 or so distinct CDR3 sequences, with roughly 54% observed a single time. The ten biggest clones cover around two fifths of the sample. The sequenced sample consisted of esophageal tumor tissue. These receptors were obtained from a female donor with esophageal squamous cell carcinoma.

The genes are TRBV7-3 and TRBJ2-1; unclear D gene. V lost 4 bases and J 3 bases, leaving 10 bases between the germline ends. CDR1 is SGHTA, CDR2 FQGTGA, per germline. This CDR3 has 14 amino acids. CDR3 in DNA: TGTGCCAGCAGCTCAGATGCCTTCTACAATGAGCAGTTCTTC. Its protein is CASSSDAFYNEQFF.

J is TRBJ2-3 and V is TRBV11-1, with D possibly matching TRBD1 (6 bases). Matching the DNA end better, TRBJ2-5 makes the J call doubtful. The CDR3 contains 14 residues. CDR1 is SGHAT, CDR2 FQDESV, per germline (reference sequence). Written as DNA, the CDR3 is TGTGCCAGCAGCTCCTACAGGGTCCAAGAGACCCAGTACTTC. This translates into CASSSYRVQETQYF.

V usage is TRBV7-7 and J usage is TRBJ2-1, with 9 positions matching TRBD1. The J call is doubtful: the DNA matches TRBJ2-5 better. CDR1 is SSHAT, CDR2 FNYEAQ, per germline (reference sequence). CDR3 length: 14 residues. CDR3 region: CASSLLQGAQTQYF. Written as DNA, the CDR3 is TGTGCCAGCAGCTTATTACAGGGGGCCCAGACCCAGTACTTC.

The V gene is TRBV27, the J gene TRBJ2-4, with D maybe TRBD2 (5 bases). Near its end, the DNA agrees better with TRBJ2-1, so the J call may be wrong. Germline CDR1 reads MNHEY; CDR2 reads SMNVEV (reference sequence). This CDR3 contains 13 residues. CDR3 region: CASSSQRLGEQFF. The CDR3 DNA sequence: TGTGCCAGCAGTTCCCAGCGGTTGGGTGAGCAGTTCTTC.

This clonotype was counted many times. V gene TRBV6-1 combines with J gene TRBJ1-5, with D tentatively TRBD1 (5 bases). Germline assignment: CDR1 MNHNS and CDR2 SASEGT. The CDR3 covers 14 residues. The V and J ends lost 6 bases and 7 bases respectively, with 16 bases between them. CDR3: CASRKLGASQPQHF. DNA of the CDR3: TGTGCCAGCAGGAAGCTCGGGGCAAGCCAGCCCCAGCATTTT.

The table lists this clonotype with many counts. Here the CDR3 DNA reads TGTGCCAGCAGCCCCAAGAGCACAGATACGCAGTATTTT. Its translation is CASSPKSTDTQYF. The chain combines TRBV5-4 with TRBJ2-3, with D unclear. From germline, CDR1 is SGHNT and CDR2 YYREEE (reference sequence). The CDR3 spans 13 residues. V lost 4 bases and J lost 0, with 6 bases in between.

The chain combines TRBV11-2 with TRBJ2-5; D may match TRBD1 or TRBD2 (5 bases each). The J call may not be correct, given that the DNA end is closer to TRBJ2-1. In germline, CDR1 is SGHAT, CDR2 FQNNGV. The CDR3 has 15 residues. As DNA, the CDR3 is TGTGCCAGCAGCTTAGGGCCGGGACCTTACAATGAGCAGTTCTTC. Protein sequence: CASSLGPGPYNEQFF.

The sample holds many counts of this clonotype. This chain uses TRBV5-5 with TRBJ2-3; 8 bases match TRBD2. CDR1 is SGHKS, CDR2 YYEKEE, per germline (reference sequence). CDR3 length equals 16 residues. Germline trimming cut 2 bases from V and 1 base from J; bases unmatched to any gene: 6. CDR3 sequence: CASSFLLAAGTDTQYF. The CDR3 nucleotides are TGTGCCAGCAGCTTCTTACTAGCGGCCGGCACAGATACGCAGTATTTT.

The J gene is TRBJ2-6, the V gene TRBV7-3; D call uncertain. The closer fit of TRBJ2-1 to the DNA end suggests the J call may be wrong. This CDR3 has 15 amino acids. Germline CDR1 and CDR2: SGHTA and FQGTGA. The CDR3 here is CASSFGSSSYNEQFF. In DNA form, the CDR3 reads TGTGCCAGCAGCTTCGGGTCTAGCTCCTACAATGAGCAGTTCTTC.

This chain links TRBV2 with TRBJ2-7; TRBD2 is a possible D gene (5 bases). Matching the DNA end better, TRBJ2-1 makes the J call doubtful. Germline-derived CDR1 and CDR2 are SNHLY and FYNNEI. The CDR3 extends over 14 amino acids. The DNA of the CDR3 is TGTGCCAGCAGTGAGCTAGCTCAGTACAATGAGCAGTTCTTC. Residues: CASSELAQYNEQFF.

The chain's CDR3 is CASSRLAFGNEQFF. In nucleotides, the CDR3 is TGTGCCAGCAGTAGGCTAGCCTTCGGTAATGAGCAGTTCTTC. The rearrangement links TRBV6-1 to TRBJ2-7; perhaps TRBD2 as D (5 bases). The end of the DNA aligns better with TRBJ2-1, so the J call may be wrong. The length of the CDR3 is 14 residues. The germline CDR1 and CDR2 sequences are MNHNS and SASEGT.

This clonotype was detected only once. V is TRBV7-6 and J is TRBJ2-1; D may be TRBD1 or TRBD2 (5 bases each). The CDR3 extends over 19 amino acids. Germline V CDR1 and CDR2: SGHVS, FNYEAQ. Trimming pared 6 bases from V and 9 bases from J, leaving 33 bases between. CDR3 protein: CASSQSDGLATVGQFEQFF. CDR3 bases: TGTGCCAGCAGTCAAAGCGACGGACTGGCCACGGTAGGACAATTTGAGCAGTTCTTC.

In this sample, this clonotype turned up many times. The rearrangement uses TRBV2 and TRBJ2-3; TRBD2 might be the D (6 bases). Germline V gene sequence: CDR1 SNHLY, CDR2 FYNNEI. V lost 6 bases to trimming and J lost 4 bases, with 14 bases between them. The CDR3 extends over 14 amino acids. CDR3 nucleotide sequence: TGTGCCAGCAGGGACCCGGGACTCGCAGATACGCAGTATTTT. It codes for CASRDPGLADTQYF.

About this clonotype itself: The junction differs from germline at one of its ends, possibly a read error. The chain employs TRBV7-3 and TRBJ2-5; 11 bases align to TRBD2. Germline V gene lookup returns CDR1 SGHTA and CDR2 FQGTGA. The CDR3 totals 19 residues. The CDR3 DNA is TGTGCCAGCAGCTTAACGCCTCAGGTAGCGGGAGGGCCAGGAGATACGCGGTATTTT. It translates to CASSLTPQVAGGPGDTRYF.

With regard to this clonotype: A read error may be the cause here, since a much bigger clone is one base away. This CDR3 reads CASSATSGFNDQQYF. Here the CDR3 DNA reads TGTGCCAGCAGCGCAACTAGCGGTTTTAACGATCAGCAGTACTTC. This chain joins TRBV11-2 and TRBJ1-1; 8 positions match TRBD2. The J call could be wrong; TRBJ2-7 is a better fit for the DNA end. The CDR3 is 15 residues long. Per the germline V gene, CDR1 is SGHAT and CDR2 is FQNNGV.

This sequence joins TRBV5-3 and TRBJ2-5, with TRBD2 identical over 7 bases. TRBV5-3 is reported as an ORF; its role is uncertain. The V segment lost 8 bases and the J segment 2 bases; nucleotides outside the gene matches: 15. The CDR3 consists of 16 residues. CDR3: CASSPGKAGRQETQYF. The CDR3 nucleotides read TGTGCCAGCAGCCCCGGGAAAGCGGGGAGACAAGAGACCCAGTACTTC.

As to this clonotype: It is likely a read error, because the conserved phenylalanine at the end of the CDR3 is missing. The DNA is omitted, as the CDR3 cannot be located on it reliably, and the CDR3 follows TCRdb's listing. V gene TRBV7-3 combines with J gene TRBJ2-3; TRBD2 is the table's D call, not checked against the DNA. Looked up from germline, CDR1 is SGHTA and CDR2 is FQGTGA. The CDR3 comprises 16 residues, both ends counted. CDR3 region: CASSYRDYQETQYFGP.

The chain employs TRBV6-1 and TRBJ2-1; no firm D call. The assigned J gene may be wrong: the sequence end matches TRBJ2-5 better. There are 12 residues in the CDR3. Looked up from germline, CDR1 is MNHNS and CDR2 is SASEGT. CDR3: CASSERFQTQYF. DNA of the CDR3: TGTGCCAGCAGTGAAAGATTCCAGACCCAGTACTTC.

This clonotype came up many times. V gene TRBV28 combines with J gene TRBJ1-1; weak D call: TRBD1 (6 bases). V was clipped by 7 bases and J by 0 bases, with 12 bases between them. The CDR3 sequence is 14 residues long. Per the germline V gene, CDR1 is MDHEN and CDR2 is SYDVKM. The CDR3 loop reads CASIVGGLNTEAFF. The CDR3 nucleotides read TGTGCCAGCATCGTAGGGGGGCTGAACACTGAAGCTTTCTTT.

This chain links TRBV7-3 with TRBJ2-4; TRBD2 aligns across 7 bases. The end of the DNA aligns better with TRBJ2-7, so the J call may be wrong. The CDR3 is made up of 13 amino acids. Germline lookup yields CDR1 SGHTA and CDR2 FQGTGA. DNA of the CDR3: TGTGCCAGCAGCCGGGGGGATTCCTACGAGCAGTACTTC. This codes for CASSRGDSYEQYF.

About this clonotype: In this CDR3 the conserved last residue, phenylalanine or tryptophan, is missing, so a read error is likely. The limits of the CDR3 on the DNA are not certain, so only TCRdb's listed CDR3 is given. V usage is TRBV7-3 and J usage is TRBJ2-3; the D call TRBD2 from the table was never checked on the DNA. Germline CDR1 SGHTA, CDR2 FQGTGA. The CDR3 spans 16 amino acids, including both terminal residues. CDR3 loop: CASRLAGGNNEQFFGP.

Comments on this clonotype: This clone may be a read error of a much larger clone one base away. The chain carries TRBV5-6 and TRBJ2-7; unclear D gene. CDR1 is SGHDT, CDR2 YYEEEE, per germline. The V and J ends lost 1 base and 7 bases respectively, with 15 bases between them. The CDR3 runs to 14 residues. This CDR3 is CASSLQVSTYEQYF. The DNA for the CDR3 is TGTGCCAGCAGCTTGCAGGTCTCTACTTATGAGCAGTACTTC.

This clonotype is deemed medium-sized. The chain recombines TRBV28 with TRBJ2-3, with 8 bases identical to TRBD1. Germline CDR1 and CDR2: MDHEN and SYDVKM. V was clipped by 5 bases and J by 0 bases; unmatched bases: 16. The CDR3 spans 19 residues. This chain's CDR3 is CASSPKGTGLRVSTDTQYF. The CDR3 nucleotides are TGTGCCAGCAGTCCTAAAGGGACAGGCCTTCGGGTGAGCACAGATACGCAGTATTTT.